Here is one T cell receptor (beta chain) with its context. Its antigen is currently unknown. Collection of a roughly 2.7 ml blood sample took place per donor. This sample was taken from a study of monozygotic twins with inflammatory bowel disease. Study outcomes and limitations: It was observed that concordant and discordant twins did not differ in repertoire similarity, possibly given limited power. Lower TCRbeta diversity (inverse Simpson) was seen in IBD patients than in healthy co-twins.

The team made cDNA by running eight separate reactions for each sample. Following a re-call of the 5' RACE reads, TCRdb has one entry per CDR3 protein and lacks DNA. The listing contains around 140,000 distinct CDR3 sequences. This TCR was recovered from a human donor with ulcerative colitis or Crohn's disease, or a healthy co-twin of an affected twin (not recorded which). The sample consisted of blood.

This chain's CDR3 is CASSFTSGVEQFF. V and J are TRBV7-2 and TRBJ2-1; the D gene TCRdb calls, TRBD2, cannot be checked with no DNA. The CDR3 runs 13 residues. The germline gives CDR1 SGHTA, CDR2 FQGNSA.